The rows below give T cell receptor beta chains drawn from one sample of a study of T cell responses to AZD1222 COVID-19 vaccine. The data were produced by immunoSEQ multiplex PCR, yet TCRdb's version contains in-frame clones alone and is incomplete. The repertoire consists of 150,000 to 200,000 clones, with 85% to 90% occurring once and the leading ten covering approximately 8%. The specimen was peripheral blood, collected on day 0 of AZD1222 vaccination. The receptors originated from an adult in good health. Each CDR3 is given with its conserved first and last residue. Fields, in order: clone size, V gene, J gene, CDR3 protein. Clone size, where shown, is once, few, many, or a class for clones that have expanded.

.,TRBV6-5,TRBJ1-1,CASSYAGMRRNTEAFF
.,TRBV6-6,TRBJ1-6,CASSRGSNSPLHF
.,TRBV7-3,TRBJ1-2,CASSPGIANYGYTF
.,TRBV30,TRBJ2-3,CAWSVLTGSPDTQYF
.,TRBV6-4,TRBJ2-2,CASSEGGSGELFF
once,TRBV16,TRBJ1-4,CASSPRDNNEKLFF
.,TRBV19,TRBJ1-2,CASSTAAPTGASLGYTF
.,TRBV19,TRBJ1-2,CASSMVQGRANYGYTF
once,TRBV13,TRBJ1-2,CASSPGDREAANYGYTF
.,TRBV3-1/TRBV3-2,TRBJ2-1,CASSQVDFYNEQFF
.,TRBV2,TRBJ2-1,CAILVRDEQFF
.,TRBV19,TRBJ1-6,CASGRGTGGLSPLHF
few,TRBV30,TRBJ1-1,CAWSVREGSLNTEAFF
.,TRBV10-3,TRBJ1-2,CAISNWDRGDRVYGYTF
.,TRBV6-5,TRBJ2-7,CASSYFNSDYEQYF
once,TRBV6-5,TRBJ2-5,CASTRQNVRETQYF